Below are 9 T cell receptor beta chains sequenced from a single sample in a study of post-analysis software for immune sequencing data. Whole-study findings and limits: Patients had higher frequencies than controls of four to six TRBV segments, including TRBV5-6, TRBV5-1 and TRBV20-1.

These receptors are not linked to any known antigen. Unique molecular identifiers were present in the TCR beta cDNA libraries. In TCRdb, the PCR reads were re-called with MiXCR into one record per CDR3 protein. The sample holds roughly 540,000 distinct CDR3 sequences, roughly 34% seen once. Sequenced material: blood. The source is a girl aged 2-17 years with multiple sclerosis.

The chain uses TRBV6-5 and TRBJ2-2; perhaps TRBD2 as D (6 bases). The germline CDR1 and CDR2 sequences are MNHEY and SVGAGI. The CDR3 is 14 residues long. Trimming removed 2 bases from V and 4 bases from J, with 8 bases in between. CDR3 region: CASSYGGGTGELFF. CDR3 nucleotides: TGTGCCAGCAGTTACGGGGGAGGCACCGGGGAGCTGTTTTTT.

The chain joins TRBV6-5 to TRBJ1-1; maybe TRBD1 (5 bases). CDR1 and CDR2 (germline): MNHEY, SVGAGI. Deletions cut 5 bases from V and 5 bases from J, with 21 bases between. The CDR3 sequence is 16 residues long. Here the CDR3 reads CASSRPSAGGETEAFF. The CDR3 DNA is TGTGCCAGCAGTCGGCCCTCGGCCGGGGGGGAGACTGAAGCTTTCTTT.

There are a few counts of this clonotype. The gene calls are TRBV12-3 or TRBV12-4 and TRBJ2-5; 8 bases line up with TRBD2. V lost 4 bases and J lost 7; bases outside the gene matches: 8. The CDR3 is 14 residues long. The chain's CDR3 is CASSWWRGVGTQYF. The CDR3 coding sequence is TGTGCCAGCAGTTGGTGGCGGGGGGTCGGGACCCAGTACTTC.

V and J are TRBV5-5 and TRBJ2-5; TRBD1 might be the D (5 bases). The closer fit of TRBJ2-7 to the DNA end suggests the J call may be wrong. Germline V lookup: CDR1 SGHKS, CDR2 YYEKEE (reference sequence). This CDR3 has 13 amino acids. The CDR3 bases are TGTGCCAGCAGCTTCCACCCCGACAGCGAGCAGTACTTC. This gives the protein CASSFHPDSEQYF.

This clonotype was counted between two and nine times. The rearrangement joins TRBV2 to TRBJ2-7, with D perhaps matching TRBD1 (6 bases). The CDR3 has 16 amino acids. V was trimmed by 3 bases and J by 0 bases, leaving 15 bases between them. In germline, CDR1 is SNHLY, CDR2 FYNNEI. The chain's CDR3 is CASSDPTGHSSYEQYF. The DNA for the CDR3 is TGTGCCAGCAGTGACCCGACAGGCCATAGCTCCTACGAGCAGTACTTC.

This clonotype was counted between two and nine times. V usage is TRBV20-1 and J usage is TRBJ2-2; a possible D gene is TRBD2 (7 bases). Germline V gives CDR1 DFQATT, CDR2 SNEGSKA (reference sequence). The CDR3 runs to 14 residues. V was clipped by 3 bases and J by 5 bases, with 13 bases between them. Written as DNA, the CDR3 is TGCAGTGCTAGGGCGGGGGCCAGGACCGGGGAGCTGTTTTTT. Translating it yields CSARAGARTGELFF.

In its sample, this clonotype was seen a few times. The chain links TRBV18 to TRBJ2-1; D might be TRBD1 (7 bases). Germline CDR1 and CDR2: KGHSH and LQKENI. The CDR3 totals 14 residues. V was shortened by 3 bases and J by 5 bases, with 11 bases between the two germline ends. In DNA form, the CDR3 reads TGTGCCAGCTCACCTCAGGGGGGACACAATGAGCAGTTCTTC. It yields the protein CASSPQGGHNEQFF.

A few counts support this clonotype. The CDR3 nucleotides read TGTGCCAGCAGCCGAGACAGGGGAGGAGATACGCAGTATTTT. Encoded protein: CASSRDRGGDTQYF. V usage is TRBV12-3 or TRBV12-4 and J usage is TRBJ2-3; TRBD1 agrees at 8 bases. V shed 6 bases, J shed 5 bases, and the junction held 7 bases outside the gene matches. CDR3 length: 14 residues.

This clonotype was seen a few times. The V gene is TRBV12-3 or TRBV12-4, the J gene TRBJ2-3; 9 bases map to TRBD1. The J segment lost 2 bases and the V segment lost 6 bases, leaving 6 bases of the junction unmatched. The CDR3 spans 15 residues. The DNA for the CDR3 is TGTGCCAGCAGACCCGGGACAGGGTTCACAGATACGCAGTATTTT. Protein sequence: CASRPGTGFTDTQYF.